This record looks at one TCR beta chain sequence and its context. J lost 4 bases, V lost 4 bases, and 2 bases had no gene match. This CDR3 contains 14 residues. In germline, CDR1 is SGHTA, CDR2 FQGNSA. The sample comes from a study of control samples from healthy donors and cancer patients. Profiled with immunoSEQ multiplex PCR; TCRdb holds only in-frame clones, not every one. This repertoire shows about 120,000 clones, approximately 89% found once; its top ten account for 3% to 4%. This chain connects TRBV7-2 to TRBJ1-3; 9 bases line up with TRBD1. The specimen was blood. This TCR was sampled from a man in his forties in good health. CDR3 nucleotide sequence: TGTGCCAGCAGCTCCACAGGGGGCGGAAACACCATATATTTT. Translated: CASSSTGGGNTIYF.